The sequence of this T cell receptor beta chain was determined in a study of early T cells in non-severe SARS-CoV-2 infection. Whole-study context: Sequenced material consisted of bulk RNA (from unsorted whole blood), and chains were unpaired. Findings and limits, study-wide: The study's VDJdb matching favored anti-spike CD8 responses and missed private and CD4 specificities.

Tagging with unique molecular identifiers was applied to individual cDNA molecules. TCRdb reprocessed the 5' RACE reads via MiXCR and lists one record per CDR3 protein. The data show under 35,000 distinct CDR3 sequences, roughly 9.7% seen once. Per germline, CDR1 MNHEY and CDR2 SVGEGT. The CDR3 runs to 15 residues. Trimming left V 7 bases short and J 0 bases short, with 12 bases between. In the case of this clonotype: The antigen is unknown.

Sequencing was done on a sample of whole blood. The receptor was derived from an adult who was a healthcare worker with PCR-confirmed SARS-CoV-2 infection or an uninfected control (not recorded which). This chain links TRBV6-2 or TRBV6-3 with TRBJ1-4; D is unclear. In DNA, the CDR3 is TGTGCCAGCACCAGATCATTGGCAACTAATGAAAAACTGTTTTTT. Its translation is CASTRSLATNEKLFF.